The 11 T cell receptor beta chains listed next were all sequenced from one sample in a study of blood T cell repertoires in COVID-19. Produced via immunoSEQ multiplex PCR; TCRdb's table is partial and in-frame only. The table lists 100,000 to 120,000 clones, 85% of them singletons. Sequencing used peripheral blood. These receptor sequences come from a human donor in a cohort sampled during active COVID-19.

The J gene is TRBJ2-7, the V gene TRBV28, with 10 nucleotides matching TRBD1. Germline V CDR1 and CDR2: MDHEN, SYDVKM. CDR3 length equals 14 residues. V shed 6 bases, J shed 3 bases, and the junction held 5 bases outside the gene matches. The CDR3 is CASRGTGDFYEQYF. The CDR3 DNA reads TGTGCCAGCAGGGGGACAGGGGACTTCTACGAGCAGTACTTC. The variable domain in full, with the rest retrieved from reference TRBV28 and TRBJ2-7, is DVKVTQSSRYLVKRTGEKVFLECVQDMDHENMFWYRQDPGLGLRLIYFSYDVKMKEKGDIPEGYSVSREKKERFSLILESASTNQTSMYLCASRGTGDFYEQYFGPGTRLTVT.

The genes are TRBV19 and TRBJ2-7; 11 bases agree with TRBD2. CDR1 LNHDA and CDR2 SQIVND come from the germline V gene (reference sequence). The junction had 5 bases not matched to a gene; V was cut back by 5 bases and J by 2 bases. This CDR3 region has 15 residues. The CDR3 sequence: CASSETSGEPYEQYF. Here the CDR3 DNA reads TGTGCCAGTAGTGAGACTAGCGGGGAGCCCTACGAGCAGTACTTC.

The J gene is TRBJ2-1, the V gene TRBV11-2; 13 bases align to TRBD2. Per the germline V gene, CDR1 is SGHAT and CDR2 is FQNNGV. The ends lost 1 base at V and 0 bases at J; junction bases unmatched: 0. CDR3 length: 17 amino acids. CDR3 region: CASSLGTSGGSYNEQFF. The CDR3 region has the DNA TGTGCCAGCAGCTTAGGGACTAGCGGGGGCTCCTACAATGAGCAGTTCTTC.

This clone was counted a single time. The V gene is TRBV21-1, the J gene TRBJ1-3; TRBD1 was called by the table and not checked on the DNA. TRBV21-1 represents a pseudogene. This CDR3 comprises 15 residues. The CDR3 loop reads CASSPDDRPGNTIYF. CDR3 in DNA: TGTGCCAGCAGCCCTGATGACAGACCCGGAAACACCATATATTTT.

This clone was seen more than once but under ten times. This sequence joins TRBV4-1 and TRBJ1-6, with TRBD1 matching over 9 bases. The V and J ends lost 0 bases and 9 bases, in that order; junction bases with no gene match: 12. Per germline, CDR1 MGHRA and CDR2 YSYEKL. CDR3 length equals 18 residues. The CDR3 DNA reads TGCGCCAGCAGCCAAGAGTCTACGGACAGGGGTTTTGGTTCACCCCTCCACTTT. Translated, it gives CASSQESTDRGFGSPLHF.

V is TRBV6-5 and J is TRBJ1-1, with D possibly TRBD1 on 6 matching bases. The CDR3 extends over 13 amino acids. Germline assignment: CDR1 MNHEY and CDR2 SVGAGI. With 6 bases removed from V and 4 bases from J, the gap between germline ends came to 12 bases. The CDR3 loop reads CASSSDRSTEAFF. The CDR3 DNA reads TGTGCCAGCAGCTCTGACAGGTCCACTGAAGCTTTCTTT.

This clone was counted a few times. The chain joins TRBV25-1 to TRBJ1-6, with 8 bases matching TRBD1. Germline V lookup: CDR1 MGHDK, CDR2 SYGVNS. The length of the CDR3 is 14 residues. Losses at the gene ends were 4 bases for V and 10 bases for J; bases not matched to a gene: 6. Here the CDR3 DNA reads TGTGCCAGCAGTGTGACAGGGGATGGGTCACCCCTCCACTTT. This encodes CASSVTGDGSPLHF.

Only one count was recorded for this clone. CDR3 DNA sequence: TGCGCCAGCAGTCACCAAGGACAGGGGGTTGGTCAGCCCCAGCATTTT. Its translation: CASSHQGQGVGQPQHF. This rearrangement joins TRBV23-1 to TRBJ1-5; 10 nucleotides match TRBD1. TRBV23-1 is placed among ORFs of uncertain function. V lost 3 bases and J lost 6; bases outside the gene matches: 8. This CDR3 region has 16 residues.

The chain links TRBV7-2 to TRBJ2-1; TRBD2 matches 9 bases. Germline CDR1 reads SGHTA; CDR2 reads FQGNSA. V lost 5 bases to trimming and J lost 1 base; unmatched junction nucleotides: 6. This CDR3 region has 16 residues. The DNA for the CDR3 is TGTGCCAGCAGCCCCACTAGCGGGCTGTCCTACAATGAGCAGTTCTTC. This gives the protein CASSPTSGLSYNEQFF.

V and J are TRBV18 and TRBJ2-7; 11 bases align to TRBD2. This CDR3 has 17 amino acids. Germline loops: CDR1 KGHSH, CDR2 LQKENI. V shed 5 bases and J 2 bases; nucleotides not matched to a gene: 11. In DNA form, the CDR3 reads TGTGCCAGCTCATCTCTAGCGGGGGGCCTCGTGGCCTACGAGCAGTACTTC. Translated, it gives CASSSLAGGLVAYEQYF.

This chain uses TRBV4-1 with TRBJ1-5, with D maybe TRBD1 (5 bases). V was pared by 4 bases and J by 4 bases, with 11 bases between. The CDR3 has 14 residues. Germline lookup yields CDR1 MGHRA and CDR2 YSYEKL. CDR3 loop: CASSRDGGNQPQHF. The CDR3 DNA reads TGCGCCAGCAGCCGCGACGGGGGGAATCAGCCCCAGCATTTT.